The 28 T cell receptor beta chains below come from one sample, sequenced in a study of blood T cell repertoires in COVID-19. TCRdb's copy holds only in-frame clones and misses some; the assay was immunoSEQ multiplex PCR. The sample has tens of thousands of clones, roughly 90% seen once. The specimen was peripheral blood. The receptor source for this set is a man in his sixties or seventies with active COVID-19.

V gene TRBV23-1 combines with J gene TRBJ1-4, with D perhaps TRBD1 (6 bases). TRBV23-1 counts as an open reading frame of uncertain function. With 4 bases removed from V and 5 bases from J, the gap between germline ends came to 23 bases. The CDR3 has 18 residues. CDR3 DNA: TGCGCCAGCAGTCCGAGGTCACAGGGCCTTACGGAGAATGAAAAACTGTTTTTT. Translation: CASSPRSQGLTENEKLFF.

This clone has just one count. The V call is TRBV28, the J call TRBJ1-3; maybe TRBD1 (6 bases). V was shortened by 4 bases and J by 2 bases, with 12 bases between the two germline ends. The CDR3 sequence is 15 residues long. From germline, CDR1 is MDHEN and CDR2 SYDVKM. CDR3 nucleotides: TGTGCCAGCAGTTATACAGGGTCGCCTGGAAACACCATATATTTT. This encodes CASSYTGSPGNTIYF.

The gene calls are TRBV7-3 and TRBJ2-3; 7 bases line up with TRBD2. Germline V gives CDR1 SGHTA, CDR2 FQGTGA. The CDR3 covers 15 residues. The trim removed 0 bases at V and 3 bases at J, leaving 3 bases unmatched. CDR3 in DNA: TGTGCCAGCAGCTTAACAGGGAGGGAGACAGATACGCAGTATTTT. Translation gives CASSLTGRETDTQYF.

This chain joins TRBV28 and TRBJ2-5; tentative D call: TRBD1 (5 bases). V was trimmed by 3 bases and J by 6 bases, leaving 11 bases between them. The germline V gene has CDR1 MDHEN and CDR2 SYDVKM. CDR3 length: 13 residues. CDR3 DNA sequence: TGTGCCAGCAGTTTCATAGGGGTCAAGACCCAGTACTTC. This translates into CASSFIGVKTQYF. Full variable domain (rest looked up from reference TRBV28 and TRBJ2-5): DVKVTQSSRYLVKRTGEKVFLECVQDMDHENMFWYRQDPGLGLRLIYFSYDVKMKEKGDIPEGYSVSREKKERFSLILESASTNQTSMYLCASSFIGVKTQYFGPGTRLLVL.

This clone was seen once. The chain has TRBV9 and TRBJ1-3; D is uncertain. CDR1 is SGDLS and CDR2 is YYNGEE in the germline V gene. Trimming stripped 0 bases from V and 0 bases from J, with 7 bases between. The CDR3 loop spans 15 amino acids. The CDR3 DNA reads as TGTGCCAGCAGCGTAGGGCCTTTCTCTGGAAACACCATATATTTT. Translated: CASSVGPFSGNTIYF.

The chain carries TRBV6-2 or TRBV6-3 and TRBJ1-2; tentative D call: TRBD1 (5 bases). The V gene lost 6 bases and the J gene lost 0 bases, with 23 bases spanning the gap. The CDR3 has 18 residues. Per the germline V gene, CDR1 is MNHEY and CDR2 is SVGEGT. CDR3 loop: CASSPWQTVHSSNYGYTF. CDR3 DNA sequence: TGTGCCAGCAGCCCTTGGCAGACAGTCCATTCTTCTAACTATGGCTACACCTTC.

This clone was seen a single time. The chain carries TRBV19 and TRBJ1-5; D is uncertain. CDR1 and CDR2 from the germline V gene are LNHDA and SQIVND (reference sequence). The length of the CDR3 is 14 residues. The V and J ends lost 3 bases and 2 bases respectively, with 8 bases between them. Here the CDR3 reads CASSILSGNQPQHF. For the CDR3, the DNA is TGTGCCAGTAGTATTTTATCGGGCAATCAGCCCCAGCATTTT.

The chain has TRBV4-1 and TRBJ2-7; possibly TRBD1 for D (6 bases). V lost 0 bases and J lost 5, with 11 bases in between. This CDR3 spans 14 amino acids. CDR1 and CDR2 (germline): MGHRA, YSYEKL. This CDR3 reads CASSQDQGRDEQYF. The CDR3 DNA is TGCGCCAGCAGCCAAGATCAGGGGCGTGACGAGCAGTACTTC.

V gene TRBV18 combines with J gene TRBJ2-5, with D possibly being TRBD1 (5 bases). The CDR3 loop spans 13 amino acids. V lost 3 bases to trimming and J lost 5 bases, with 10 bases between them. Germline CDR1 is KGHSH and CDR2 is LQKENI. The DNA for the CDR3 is TGTGCCAGCTCACCTCAGGGTGGGGAGACCCAGTACTTC. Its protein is CASSPQGGETQYF.

The DNA for the CDR3 is TGTGCCAGCAGCCCCCGACTAGCGGGGGGGTACAATGAGCAGTTCTTC. It encodes CASSPRLAGGYNEQFF. V and J are TRBV5-8 and TRBJ2-1; 14 nucleotides line up with TRBD2. This CDR3 is built from 16 residues. Losses at the gene ends were 4 bases for V and 4 bases for J; bases not matched to a gene: 4. Per the germline V gene, CDR1 is SGHTS and CDR2 is YDEGEE.

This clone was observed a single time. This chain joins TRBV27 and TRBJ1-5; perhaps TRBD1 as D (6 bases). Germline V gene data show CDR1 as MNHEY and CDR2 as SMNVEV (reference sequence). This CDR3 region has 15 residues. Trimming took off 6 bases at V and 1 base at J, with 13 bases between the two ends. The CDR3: CASRYRALSNQPQHF. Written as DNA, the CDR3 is TGTGCCAGCAGGTACAGGGCCTTAAGCAATCAGCCCCAGCATTTT.

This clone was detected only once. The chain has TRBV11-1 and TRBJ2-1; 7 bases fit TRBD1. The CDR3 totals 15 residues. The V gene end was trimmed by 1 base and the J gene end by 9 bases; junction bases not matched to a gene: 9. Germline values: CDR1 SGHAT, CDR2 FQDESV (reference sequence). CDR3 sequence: CASSLVVKGAAEQFF. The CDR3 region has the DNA TGTGCCAGCAGCTTAGTAGTTAAGGGGGCGGCTGAGCAGTTCTTC.

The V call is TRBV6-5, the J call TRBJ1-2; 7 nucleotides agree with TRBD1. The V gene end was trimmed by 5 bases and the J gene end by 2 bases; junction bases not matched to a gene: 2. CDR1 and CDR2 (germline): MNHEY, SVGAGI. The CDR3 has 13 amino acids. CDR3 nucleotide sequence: TGTGCCAGCAGTACGACAGGGAACTATGGCTACACCTTC. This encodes CASSTTGNYGYTF.

In DNA, the CDR3 is TGTGCCAGCAGCGTAGAGCCCCCGGGGGGGGACACCGGGGAGCTGTTTTTT. This sequence encodes CASSVEPPGGDTGELFF. This chain joins TRBV9 and TRBJ2-2, with 8 bases that match TRBD2. The CDR3 totals 17 residues. After removal of 0 bases from V and 3 bases from J, the junction contained 7 bases not matched to a gene. CDR1 and CDR2 from the germline V gene are SGDLS and YYNGEE.

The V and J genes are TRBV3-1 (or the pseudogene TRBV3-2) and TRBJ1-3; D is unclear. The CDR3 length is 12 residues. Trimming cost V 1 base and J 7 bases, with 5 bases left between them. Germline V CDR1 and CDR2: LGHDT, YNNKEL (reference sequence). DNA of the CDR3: TGTGCCAGCAGCCAAGGAGGGAACACCATATATTTT. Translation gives CASSQGGNTIYF.

The CDR3 nucleotides read TGTGCCACCAGTGACAGCGGGCGAGGAGCTCGCGGCGCCGGGGAGCTGTTTTTT. It yields the protein CATSDSGRGARGAGELFF. The gene calls are TRBV24-1 and TRBJ2-2, with D possibly TRBD2 on 6 matching bases. Germline lookup yields CDR1 KGHDR and CDR2 SFDVKD. The CDR3 is 18 residues long. The germline V and J ends were trimmed by 4 bases and 6 bases, with 23 bases remaining between them.

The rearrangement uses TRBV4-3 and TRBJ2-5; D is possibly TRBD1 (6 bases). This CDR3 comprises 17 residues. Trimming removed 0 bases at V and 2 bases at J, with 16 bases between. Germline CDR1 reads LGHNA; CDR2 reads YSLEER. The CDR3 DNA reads TGCGCCAGCAGCCAAGAGTCCAGGGGATGGGGGCAAGAGACCCAGTACTTC. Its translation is CASSQESRGWGQETQYF.

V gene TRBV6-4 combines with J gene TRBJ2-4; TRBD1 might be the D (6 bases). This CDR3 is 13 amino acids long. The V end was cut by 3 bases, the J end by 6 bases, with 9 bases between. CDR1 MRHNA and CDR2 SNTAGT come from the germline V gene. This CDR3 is CASSEVRGNIQYF. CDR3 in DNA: TGTGCCAGCAGTGAAGTCAGGGGAAACATTCAGTACTTC.

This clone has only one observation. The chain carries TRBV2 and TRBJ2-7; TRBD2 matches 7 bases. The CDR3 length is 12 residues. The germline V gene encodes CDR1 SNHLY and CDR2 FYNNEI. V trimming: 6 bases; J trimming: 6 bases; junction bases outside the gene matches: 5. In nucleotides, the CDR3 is TGTGCCAGCAGGAGCGGGGCGGTCGAGCAGTACTTC. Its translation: CASRSGAVEQYF.

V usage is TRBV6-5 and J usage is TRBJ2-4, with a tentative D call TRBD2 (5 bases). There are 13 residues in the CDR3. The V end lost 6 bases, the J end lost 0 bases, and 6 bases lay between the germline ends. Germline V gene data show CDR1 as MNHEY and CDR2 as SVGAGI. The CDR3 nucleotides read TGTGCCAGCAGGGACTTAGCCAAAAACATTCAGTACTTC. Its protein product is CASRDLAKNIQYF.

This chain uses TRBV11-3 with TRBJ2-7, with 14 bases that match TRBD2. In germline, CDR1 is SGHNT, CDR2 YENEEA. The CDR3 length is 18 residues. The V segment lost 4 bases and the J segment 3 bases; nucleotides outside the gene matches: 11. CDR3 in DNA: TGTGCCAGCAGCTCTCCTGGACTAGCGGGGGGTCCTGGCTACGAGCAGTACTTC. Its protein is CASSSPGLAGGPGYEQYF.

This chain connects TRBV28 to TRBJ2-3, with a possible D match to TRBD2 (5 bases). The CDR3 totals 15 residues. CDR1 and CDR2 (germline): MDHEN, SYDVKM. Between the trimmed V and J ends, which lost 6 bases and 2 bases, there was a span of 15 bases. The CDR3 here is CASSPRGPYTDTQYF. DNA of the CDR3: TGTGCCAGCAGCCCGCGCGGGCCTTACACAGATACGCAGTATTTT.

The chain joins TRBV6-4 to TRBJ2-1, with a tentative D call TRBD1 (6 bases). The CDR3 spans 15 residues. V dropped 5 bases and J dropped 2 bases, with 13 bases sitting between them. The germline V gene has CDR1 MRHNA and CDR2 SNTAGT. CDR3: CASSTQGFPYNEQFF. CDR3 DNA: TGTGCCAGCAGTACACAGGGTTTCCCCTACAATGAGCAGTTCTTC.

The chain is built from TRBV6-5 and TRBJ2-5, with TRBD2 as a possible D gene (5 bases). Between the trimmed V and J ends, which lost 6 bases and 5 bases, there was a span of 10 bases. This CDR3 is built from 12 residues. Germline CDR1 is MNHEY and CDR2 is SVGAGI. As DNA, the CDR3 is TGTGCCAGCAGGAGGGCGAGGGAGACCCAGTACTTC. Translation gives CASRRARETQYF.

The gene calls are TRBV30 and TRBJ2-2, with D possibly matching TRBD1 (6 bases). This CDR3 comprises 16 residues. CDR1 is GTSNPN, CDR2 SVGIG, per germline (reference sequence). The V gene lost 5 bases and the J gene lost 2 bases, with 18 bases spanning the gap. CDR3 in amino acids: CAWAIPGTPNTGELFF. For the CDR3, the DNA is TGTGCCTGGGCCATCCCCGGGACACCTAACACCGGGGAGCTGTTTTTT.

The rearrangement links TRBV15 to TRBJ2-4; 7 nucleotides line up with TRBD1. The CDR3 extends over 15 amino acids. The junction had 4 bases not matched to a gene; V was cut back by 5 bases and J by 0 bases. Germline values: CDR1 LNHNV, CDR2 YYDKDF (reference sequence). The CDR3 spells CATSEQGLAKNIQYF. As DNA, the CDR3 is TGTGCCACCAGCGAACAGGGGTTAGCCAAAAACATTCAGTACTTC.

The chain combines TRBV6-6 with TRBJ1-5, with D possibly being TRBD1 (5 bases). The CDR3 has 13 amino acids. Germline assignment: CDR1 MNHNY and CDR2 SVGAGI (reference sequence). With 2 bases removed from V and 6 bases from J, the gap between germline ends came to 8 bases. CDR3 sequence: CASSYGGIQPQHF. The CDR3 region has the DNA TGTGCCAGCAGTTACGGGGGGATTCAGCCCCAGCATTTT.

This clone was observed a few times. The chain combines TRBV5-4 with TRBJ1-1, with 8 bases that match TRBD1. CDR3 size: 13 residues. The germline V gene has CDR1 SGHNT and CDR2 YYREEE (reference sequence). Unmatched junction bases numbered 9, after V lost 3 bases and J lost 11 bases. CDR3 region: CASSSPYDRGAFF. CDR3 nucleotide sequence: TGTGCCAGCAGCTCCCCATATGACAGGGGCGCTTTCTTT.